The clone carrying this T cell receptor (beta chain) was seen more than once but under ten times. As for time point: newly diagnosed GD, antithyroid drugs for less than 3 months. Making the TCR library involved RNA that had been extracted from PBMCs. The data were obtained in a study of regulatory T cells in long-lasting Graves disease. Per germline, CDR1 SGDLS and CDR2 YYNGEE. The CDR3 length is 15 residues. The V and J ends lost 7 bases and 7 bases respectively, with 18 bases between them. To make TCR beta libraries, researchers used iRepertoire HTBI primers and Arm-PCR of CDR3 regions. TCRdb re-derived calls from the multiplex PCR reads in MiXCR, one entry per CDR3 protein. This table has roughly 560,000 distinct CDR3 sequences, about 16% appearing once. This same sample was also taken into another study, of T cells in Graves' hyperthyroidism and ophthalmopathy.

This chain links TRBV9 with TRBJ1-6, with D uncertain. This receptor was obtained from a woman aged 35-65 years with Graves disease. This sample comprised peripheral blood mononuclear cells (PBMCs), obtained at new diagnosis, from a patient treated with antithyroid drugs. CDR3 DNA sequence: TGTGCCAGCTGTCCGGGAAGGACGGACAATTCACCCCTCCACTTT. Amino acid sequence: CASCPGRTDNSPLHF. The whole variable domain, remainder taken from reference TRBV9 and TRBJ1-6, is DSGVTQTPKHLITATGQRVTLRCSPRSGDLSVYWYQQSLDQGLQFLIQYYNGEERAKGNILERFSAQQFPDLHSELNLSSLELGDSALYFCASCPGRTDNSPLHFGNGTRLTVT.